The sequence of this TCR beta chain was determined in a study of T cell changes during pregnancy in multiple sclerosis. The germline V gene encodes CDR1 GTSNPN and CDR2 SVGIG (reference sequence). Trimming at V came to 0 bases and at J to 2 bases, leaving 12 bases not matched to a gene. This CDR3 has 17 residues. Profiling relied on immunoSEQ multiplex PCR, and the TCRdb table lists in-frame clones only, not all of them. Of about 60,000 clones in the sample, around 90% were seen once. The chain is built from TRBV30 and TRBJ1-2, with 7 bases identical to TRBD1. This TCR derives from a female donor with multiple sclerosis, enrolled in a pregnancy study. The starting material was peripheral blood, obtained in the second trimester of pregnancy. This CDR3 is CAWSVTMPGGLNYGYTF. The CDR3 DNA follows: TGTGCCTGGAGTGTTACGATGCCAGGGGGTCTGAACTATGGCTACACCTTC.